Each of the 14 T cell receptor beta chains below was sequenced from the same sample in a study of Graves' ophthalmopathy and Graves' hyperthyroidism. TCR beta CDR3 regions were amplified from RNA transcripts. Scientists carried out first-round RT-PCR using HTBI primers and then a second-round multiplex PCR. TCRdb recomputed calls from the multiplex PCR reads with MiXCR, one row per CDR3 protein. The table records just over 400,000 distinct CDR3 sequences, around 20% of them present only once. Material: peripheral blood. The receptors derive from a woman between 18 and 29 years old with stable Graves' hyperthyroidism.

This clonotype was recorded many times. The V gene is TRBV12-3 or TRBV12-4, the J gene TRBJ1-2; possible D gene TRBD1, 6 bases. The V gene lost 2 bases and the J gene lost 3 bases, with 13 bases spanning the gap. The length of the CDR3 is 15 residues. The CDR3 spells CASSLSARGDYGYTF. The CDR3 nucleotides are TGTGCCAGCAGTTTAAGTGCCAGGGGTGACTATGGCTACACCTTC.

This clonotype appeared many times. J is TRBJ2-7 and V is TRBV12-3 or TRBV12-4; no reliable D call. Trimming left V 6 bases short and J 2 bases short, with 14 bases between. The length of the CDR3 is 14 residues. CDR3 region: CASSPGYPTYEQYF. The CDR3 DNA reads as TGTGCCAGCAGCCCGGGTTACCCAACCTACGAGCAGTACTTC.

This clonotype occurred many times. This chain joins TRBV6-2 or TRBV6-3 and TRBJ1-5, with D possibly being TRBD1 (6 bases). CDR3 length: 12 amino acids. CDR1 is MNHEY, CDR2 SVGEGT, per germline. The V gene lost 5 bases and the J gene lost 11 bases, with 13 bases spanning the gap. The CDR3 loop reads CASSLHQGSQHF. For the CDR3, the DNA is TGTGCCAGCAGTCTTCATCAGGGGTCCCAGCATTTT.

This clonotype appeared many times. The chain joins TRBV15 to TRBJ1-2; the D is unclear. The CDR3 extends over 14 amino acids. From germline, CDR1 is LNHNV and CDR2 YYDKDF (reference sequence). The V gene lost 6 bases and the J gene lost 2 bases, with 13 bases spanning the gap. The CDR3 DNA reads TGTGCCACCAGTGAAGTTGCGGGCAACTATGGCTACACCTTC. This gives the protein CATSEVAGNYGYTF.

Only a few counts were recorded for this clonotype. The chain has TRBV6-5 and TRBJ2-7; D remains ambiguous. Trimming took 2 bases from V and 4 from J, leaving 9 bases between them. Looked up from germline, CDR1 is MNHEY and CDR2 is SVGAGI. The CDR3 runs to 13 residues. The CDR3 loop is CASSYRERYEQYF. CDR3 DNA sequence: TGTGCCAGCAGTTACAGGGAACGGTACGAGCAGTACTTC.

This chain links TRBV7-8 with TRBJ2-7, with 7 bases that match TRBD2. V shed 3 bases and J 2 bases; nucleotides not matched to a gene: 7. In germline, CDR1 is SGHVS, CDR2 FQNEAQ. The CDR3 is 15 residues long. CDR3 sequence: CASSFLADIPYEQYF. The CDR3 region has the DNA TGTGCCAGCAGCTTTCTAGCGGACATTCCCTACGAGCAGTACTTC.

CDR3: CASSLRTVFSYEQYF. Written as DNA, the CDR3 is TGTGCCAGCAGCTTAAGGACGGTATTCTCCTACGAGCAGTACTTC. V and J are TRBV11-1 and TRBJ2-7; no firm D call. CDR1 and CDR2 from the germline V gene are SGHAT and FQDESV (reference sequence). This CDR3 is built from 15 residues. V was pared by 2 bases and J by 0 bases, with 11 bases between.

This clonotype was seen more than once but under ten times. V is TRBV12-3 or TRBV12-4 and J is TRBJ2-7; 8 nucleotides line up with TRBD2. This CDR3 spans 14 amino acids. J lost 2 bases, V lost 5 bases, and 5 bases had no gene match. CDR3 region: CASSKTSGPYEQYF. In DNA, the CDR3 is TGTGCCAGCAGTAAAACTAGCGGACCCTACGAGCAGTACTTC.

This clonotype occurred many times. The rearrangement uses TRBV5-1 and TRBJ1-2; D might be TRBD1 (6 bases). The CDR3 totals 13 residues. Germline values: CDR1 SGHRS, CDR2 YFSETQ. With 4 bases removed from V and 8 bases from J, the gap between germline ends came to 15 bases. The CDR3 reads CASSTTGTEGYTF. The CDR3 DNA reads as TGCGCCAGCAGCACCACAGGGACGGAAGGCTACACCTTC.

There are many counts of this clonotype. The V gene is TRBV19, the J gene TRBJ2-5; weak D call: TRBD1 (6 bases). V gave up 5 bases and J gave up 5 bases, with 12 bases separating them. CDR1 and CDR2 from the germline V gene are LNHDA and SQIVND (reference sequence). The CDR3 sequence is 13 residues long. Here the CDR3 DNA reads TGTGCCAGTAGTCTGGACAGCGACGAGACCCAGTACTTC. Translation: CASSLDSDETQYF.

Ten or more counts support this clonotype. The J gene is TRBJ1-6, the V gene TRBV7-9; D not resolved. CDR1 is SEHNR, CDR2 FQNEAQ, per germline (reference sequence). V lost 0 bases, J lost 3 bases, and 12 bases lay in between. The CDR3 extends over 17 amino acids. Written as DNA, the CDR3 is TGTGCCAGCAGCTTAGCCCCTGGACTCGACTATAATTCACCCCTCCACTTT. Its translation is CASSLAPGLDYNSPLHF.

At least ten counts were recorded for this clonotype. This chain links TRBV12-3 or TRBV12-4 with TRBJ1-1, with D possibly TRBD1 on 5 matching bases. The CDR3 sequence is 15 residues long. V lost 2 bases, J lost 1 base, and 11 bases lay in between. The CDR3 is CASSLIVGGNTEAFF. The CDR3 DNA reads as TGTGCCAGCAGTTTAATTGTGGGGGGGAACACTGAAGCTTTCTTT.

In its sample, this clonotype was seen many times. V gene TRBV7-3 combines with J gene TRBJ1-2; possibly TRBD1 for D (6 bases). This CDR3 is 15 amino acids long. Per the germline V gene, CDR1 is SGHTA and CDR2 is FQGTGA. Trimming took 6 bases from V and 4 from J, leaving 18 bases between them. The CDR3 DNA reads as TGTGCCAGCAGTTCGAACTGGACAGAATTCTATGGCTACACCTTC. As protein: CASSSNWTEFYGYTF.

This clonotype was counted many times. V is TRBV15 and J is TRBJ2-2, with 7 nucleotides matching TRBD2. The CDR3 runs 17 residues. The germline CDR1 and CDR2 sequences are LNHNV and YYDKDF (reference sequence). V lost 2 bases, J lost 4 bases, and 10 bases stayed unmatched. CDR3 loop: CATSRWAGGSPTGELFF. CDR3 nucleotide sequence: TGTGCCACCAGCAGATGGGCGGGCGGGAGTCCCACCGGGGAGCTGTTTTTT.